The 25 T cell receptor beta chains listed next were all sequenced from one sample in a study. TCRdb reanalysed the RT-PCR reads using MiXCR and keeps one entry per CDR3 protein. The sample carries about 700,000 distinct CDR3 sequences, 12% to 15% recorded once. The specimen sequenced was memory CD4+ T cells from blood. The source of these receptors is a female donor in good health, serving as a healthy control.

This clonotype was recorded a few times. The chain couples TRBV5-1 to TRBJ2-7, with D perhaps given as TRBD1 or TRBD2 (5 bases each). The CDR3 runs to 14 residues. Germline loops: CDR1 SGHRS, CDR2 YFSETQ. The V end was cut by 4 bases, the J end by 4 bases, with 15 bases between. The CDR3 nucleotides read TGCGCCAGCAGCATCACGGGACCGAGGTACGAGCAGTACTTC. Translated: CASSITGPRYEQYF.

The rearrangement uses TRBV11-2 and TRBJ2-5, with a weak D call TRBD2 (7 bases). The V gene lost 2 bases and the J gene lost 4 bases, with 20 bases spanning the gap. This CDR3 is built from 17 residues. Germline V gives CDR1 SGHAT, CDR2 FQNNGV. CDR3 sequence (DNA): TGTGCCAGCAGCTTACGTAATCCTAGGGAGGGGGGAGAGACCCAGTACTTC. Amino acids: CASSLRNPREGGETQYF.

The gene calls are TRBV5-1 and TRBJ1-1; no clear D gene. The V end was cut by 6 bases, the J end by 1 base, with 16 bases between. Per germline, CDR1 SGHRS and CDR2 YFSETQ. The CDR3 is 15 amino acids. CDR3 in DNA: TGCGCCAGCAATCTTAACAGCCCTGCGAACACTGAAGCTTTCTTT. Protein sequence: CASNLNSPANTEAFF.

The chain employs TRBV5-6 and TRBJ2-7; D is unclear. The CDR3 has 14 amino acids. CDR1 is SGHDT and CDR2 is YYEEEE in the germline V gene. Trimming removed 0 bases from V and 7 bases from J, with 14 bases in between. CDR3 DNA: TGTGCCAGCAGCTTGGGGAGACACCAGTTGGAGCAGTACTTC. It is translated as CASSLGRHQLEQYF.

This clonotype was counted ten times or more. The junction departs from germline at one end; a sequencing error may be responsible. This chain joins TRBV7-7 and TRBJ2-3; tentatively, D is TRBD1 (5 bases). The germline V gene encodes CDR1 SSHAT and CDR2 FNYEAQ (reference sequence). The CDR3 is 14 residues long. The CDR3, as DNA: TGTGCTAGCAGCTCCCTAGACAGCCCAGATACGCAGTATTTT. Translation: CASSSLDSPDTQYF. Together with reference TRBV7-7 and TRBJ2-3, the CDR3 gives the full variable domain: GAGVSQSPRYKVTKRGQDVTLRCDPISSHATLYWYQQALGQGPEFLTYFNYEAQPDKSGLPSDRFSAERPEGSISTLTIQRTEQRDSAMYRCASSSLDSPDTQYFGPGTRLTVL.

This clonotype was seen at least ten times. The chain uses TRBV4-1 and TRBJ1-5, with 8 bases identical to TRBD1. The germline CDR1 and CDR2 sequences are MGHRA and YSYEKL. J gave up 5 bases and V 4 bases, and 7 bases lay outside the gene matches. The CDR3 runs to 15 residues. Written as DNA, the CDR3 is TGCGCCAGCAGCCCCATGGACAGGGTCGATCAGCCCCAGCATTTT. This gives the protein CASSPMDRVDQPQHF.

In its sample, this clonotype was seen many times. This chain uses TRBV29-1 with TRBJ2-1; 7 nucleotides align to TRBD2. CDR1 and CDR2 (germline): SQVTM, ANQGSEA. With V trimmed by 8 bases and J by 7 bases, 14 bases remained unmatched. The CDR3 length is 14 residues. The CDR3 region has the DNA TGCAGCCCTAGGGTAGCGGGCCCCTCAAATGAGCAGTTCTTC. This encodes CSPRVAGPSNEQFF.

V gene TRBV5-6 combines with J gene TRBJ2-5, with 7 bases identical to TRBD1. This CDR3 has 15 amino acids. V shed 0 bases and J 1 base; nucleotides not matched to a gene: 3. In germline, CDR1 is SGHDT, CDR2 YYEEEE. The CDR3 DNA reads TGTGCCAGCAGCTTGGTCACAGGGGTCCAAGAGACCCAGTACTTC. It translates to CASSLVTGVQETQYF.

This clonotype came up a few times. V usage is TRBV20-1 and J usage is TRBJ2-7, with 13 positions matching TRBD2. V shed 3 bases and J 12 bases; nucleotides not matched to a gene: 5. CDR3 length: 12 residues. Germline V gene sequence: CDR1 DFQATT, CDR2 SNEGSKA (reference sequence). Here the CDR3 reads CSARTGTSGMYF. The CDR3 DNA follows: TGCAGTGCTAGGACGGGGACTAGCGGGATGTACTTC.

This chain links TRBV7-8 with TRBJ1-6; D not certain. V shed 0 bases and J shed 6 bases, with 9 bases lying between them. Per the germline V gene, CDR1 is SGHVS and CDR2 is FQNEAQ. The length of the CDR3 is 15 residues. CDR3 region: CASSLAHVGNSPLHF. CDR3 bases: TGTGCCAGCAGCTTAGCGCACGTTGGTAATTCACCCCTCCACTTT.

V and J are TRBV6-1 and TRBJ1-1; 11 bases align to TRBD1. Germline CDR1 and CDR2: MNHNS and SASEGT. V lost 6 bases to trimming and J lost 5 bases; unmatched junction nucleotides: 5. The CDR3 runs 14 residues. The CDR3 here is CASSGTGGRTEAFF. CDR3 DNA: TGTGCCAGCAGCGGGACAGGGGGGAGGACTGAAGCTTTCTTT.

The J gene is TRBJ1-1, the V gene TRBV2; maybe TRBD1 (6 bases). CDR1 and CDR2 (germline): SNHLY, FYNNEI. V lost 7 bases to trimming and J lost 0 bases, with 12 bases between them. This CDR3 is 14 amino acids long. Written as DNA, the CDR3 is TGTGCCAGCACTCCCGACAGGCTGAACACTGAAGCTTTCTTT. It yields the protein CASTPDRLNTEAFF.

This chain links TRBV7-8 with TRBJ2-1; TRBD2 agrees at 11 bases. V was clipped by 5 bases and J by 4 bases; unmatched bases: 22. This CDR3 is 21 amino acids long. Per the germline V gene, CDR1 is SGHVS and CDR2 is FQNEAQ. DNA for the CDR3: TGTGCCAGCAGCCCCCCCCGGAGACTAGCGGGGAACACATCCCTATACAATGAGCAGTTCTTC. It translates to CASSPPRRLAGNTSLYNEQFF. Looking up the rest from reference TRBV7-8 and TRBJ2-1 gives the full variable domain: GAGVSQSPRYKVAKRGQDVALRCDPISGHVSLFWYQQALGQGPEFLTYFQNEAQLDKSGLPSDRFFAERPEGSVSTLKIQRTQQEDSAVYLCASSPPRRLAGNTSLYNEQFFGPGTRLTVL.

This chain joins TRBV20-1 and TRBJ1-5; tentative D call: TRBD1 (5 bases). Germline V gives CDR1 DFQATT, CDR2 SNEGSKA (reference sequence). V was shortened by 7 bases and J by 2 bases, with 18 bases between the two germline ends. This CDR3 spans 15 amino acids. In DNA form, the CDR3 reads TGCAGTGGCGGCCAGGGTCGGTTCGGCAATCAGCCCCAGCATTTT. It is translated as CSGGQGRFGNQPQHF.

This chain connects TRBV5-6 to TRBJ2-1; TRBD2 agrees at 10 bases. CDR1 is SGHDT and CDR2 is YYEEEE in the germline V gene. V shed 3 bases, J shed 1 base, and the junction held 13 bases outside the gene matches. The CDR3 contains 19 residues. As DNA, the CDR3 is TGTGCCAGCAGCTCAATGGGGCTAGCGGGAGTTTCTTCCTACAATGAGCAGTTCTTC. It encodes CASSSMGLAGVSSYNEQFF.

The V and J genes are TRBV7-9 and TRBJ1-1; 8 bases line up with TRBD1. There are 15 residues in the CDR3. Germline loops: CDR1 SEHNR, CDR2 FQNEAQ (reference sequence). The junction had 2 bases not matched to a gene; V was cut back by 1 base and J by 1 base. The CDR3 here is CASSLVDRGNTEAFF. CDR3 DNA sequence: TGTGCCAGCAGCTTAGTAGACAGGGGGAACACTGAAGCTTTCTTT. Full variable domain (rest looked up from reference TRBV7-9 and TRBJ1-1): DTGVSQNPRHKITKRGQNVTFRCDPISEHNRLYWYRQTLGQGPEFLTYFQNEAQLEKSRLLSDRFSAERPKGSFSTLEIQRTEQGDSAMYLCASSLVDRGNTEAFFGQGTRLTVV.

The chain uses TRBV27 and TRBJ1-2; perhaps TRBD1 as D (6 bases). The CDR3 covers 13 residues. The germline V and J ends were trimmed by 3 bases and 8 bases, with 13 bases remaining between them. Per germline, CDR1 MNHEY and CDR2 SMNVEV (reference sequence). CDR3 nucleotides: TGTGCCAGCAGTTTCTACAGGGCGGGAGGCTACACCTTC. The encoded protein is CASSFYRAGGYTF.

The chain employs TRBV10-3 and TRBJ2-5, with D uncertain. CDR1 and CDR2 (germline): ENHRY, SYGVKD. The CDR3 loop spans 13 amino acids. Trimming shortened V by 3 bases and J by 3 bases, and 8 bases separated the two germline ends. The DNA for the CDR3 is TGTGCCATCAGTGAAAGGGCCAAAGAGACCCAGTACTTC. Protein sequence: CAISERAKETQYF.

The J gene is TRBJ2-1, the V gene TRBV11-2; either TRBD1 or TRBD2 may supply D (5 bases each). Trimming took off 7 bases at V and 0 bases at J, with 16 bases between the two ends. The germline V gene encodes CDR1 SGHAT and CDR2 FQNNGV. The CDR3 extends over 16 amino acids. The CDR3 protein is CASNPGTGSSYNEQFF. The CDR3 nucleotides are TGTGCCAGCAACCCTGGGACGGGTAGCTCCTACAATGAGCAGTTCTTC.

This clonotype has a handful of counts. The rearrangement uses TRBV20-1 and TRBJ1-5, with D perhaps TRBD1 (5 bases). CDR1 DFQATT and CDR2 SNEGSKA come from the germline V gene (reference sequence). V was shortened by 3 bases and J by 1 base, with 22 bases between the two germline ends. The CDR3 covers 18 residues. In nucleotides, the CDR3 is TGCAGTGCTAGGGGGCCAGGGCAGGGCAGTTTCAGCAATCAGCCCCAGCATTTT. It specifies CSARGPGQGSFSNQPQHF.

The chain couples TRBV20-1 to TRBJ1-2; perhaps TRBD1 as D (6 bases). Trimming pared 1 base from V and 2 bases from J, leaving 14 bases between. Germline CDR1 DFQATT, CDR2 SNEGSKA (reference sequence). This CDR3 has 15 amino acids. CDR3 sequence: CSARAPWGANYGYTF. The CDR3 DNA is TGCAGTGCTAGAGCTCCTTGGGGGGCGAACTATGGCTACACCTTC.

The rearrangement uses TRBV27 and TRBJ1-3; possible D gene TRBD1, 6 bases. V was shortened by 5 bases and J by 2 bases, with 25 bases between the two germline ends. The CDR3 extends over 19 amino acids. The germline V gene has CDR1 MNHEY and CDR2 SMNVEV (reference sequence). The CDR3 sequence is CASSQTLPGHRNPGNTIYF. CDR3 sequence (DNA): TGTGCCAGCAGTCAGACACTGCCGGGACACCGAAACCCTGGAAACACCATATATTTT.

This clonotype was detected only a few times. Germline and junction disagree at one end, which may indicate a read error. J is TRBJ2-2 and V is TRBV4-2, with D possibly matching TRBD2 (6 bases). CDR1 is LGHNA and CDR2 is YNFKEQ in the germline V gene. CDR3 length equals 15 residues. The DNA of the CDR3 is TGTGCCAGCAGCCAAGAAGGGCGGGGAACCGTGGAGCTGTTTTTT. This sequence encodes CASSQEGRGTVELFF.

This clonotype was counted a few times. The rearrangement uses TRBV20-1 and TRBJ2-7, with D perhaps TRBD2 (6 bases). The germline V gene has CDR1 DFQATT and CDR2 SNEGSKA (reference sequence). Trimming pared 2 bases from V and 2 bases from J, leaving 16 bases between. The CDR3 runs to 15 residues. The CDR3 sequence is CSARSRLGETYEQYF. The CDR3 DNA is TGCAGTGCTAGATCCAGACTAGGGGAGACCTACGAGCAGTACTTC.

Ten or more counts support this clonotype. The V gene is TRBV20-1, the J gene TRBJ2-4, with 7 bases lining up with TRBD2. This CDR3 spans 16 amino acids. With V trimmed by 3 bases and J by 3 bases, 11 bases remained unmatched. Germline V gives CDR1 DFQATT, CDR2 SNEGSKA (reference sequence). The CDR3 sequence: CSASPETSYVKNIQYF. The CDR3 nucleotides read TGCAGTGCTAGCCCAGAGACTAGCTACGTCAAAAACATTCAGTACTTC.